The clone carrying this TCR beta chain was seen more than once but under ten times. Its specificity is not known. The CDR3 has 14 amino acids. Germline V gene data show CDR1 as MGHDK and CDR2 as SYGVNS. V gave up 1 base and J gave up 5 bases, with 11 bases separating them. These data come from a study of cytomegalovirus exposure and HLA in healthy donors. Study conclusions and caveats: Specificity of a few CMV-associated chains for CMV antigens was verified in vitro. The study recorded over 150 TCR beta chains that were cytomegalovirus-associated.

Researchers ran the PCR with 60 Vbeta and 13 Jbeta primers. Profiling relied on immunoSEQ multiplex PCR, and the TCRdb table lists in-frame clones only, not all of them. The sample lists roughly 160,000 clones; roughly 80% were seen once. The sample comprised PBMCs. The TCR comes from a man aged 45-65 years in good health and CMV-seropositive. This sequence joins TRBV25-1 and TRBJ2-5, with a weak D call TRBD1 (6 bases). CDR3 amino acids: CASSELGARETQYF. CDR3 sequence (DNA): TGTGCCAGCAGTGAATTGGGGGCGAGGGAGACCCAGTACTTC.